These T cell receptor beta chains were read from a single sample in a study of shared clonotypes between healthy human individuals. Assay used: immunoSEQ multiplex PCR; TCRdb lists only in-frame clones, some missing. This sample yields fewer than 650,000 clones, of which 76% are seen a single time; 10% to 15% belongs to the top ten. Sequenced sample: PBMCs. All receptors derive from a woman in her thirties or forties in good health. Some clones in this sample may be carry-over from other donors' samples. CDR3s include the opening cysteine and the closing phenylalanine or tryptophan. A D gene is named only where the DNA matches it firmly. Rows give clone size only sometimes, using once, few, many, or a class for an expanded clone.

>NA|TRBJ1-3|NA|TRBV4-2
TGTGCCAGCAGCCCCAGGACAGACTCTGGAAACACCATATATTTT
CASSPRTDSGNTIYF
>NA|TRBJ1-2|few|TRBV6-5
TGTGCCAGCAGTTACCGACCGGACAGCGGTGGTGGCTACACCTTC
CASSYRPDSGGGYTF
>NA|TRBJ1-2|NA|TRBV28
TGTGCCAGCAGTTTAGGGGGGTCCTATGGCTACACCTTC
CASSLGGSYGYTF
>NA|TRBJ2-7|NA|TRBV11-2
TGTGCCAGCAGCCCTAGGGGGGTCTCCTACGAGCAGTACTTC
CASSPRGVSYEQYF
>TRBD2|TRBJ2-1|NA|TRBV11-2
TGTGCCAGCAGCACTAGCGGGAGTAGGTACAATGAGCAGTTCTTC
CASSTSGSRYNEQFF
>NA|TRBJ1-3|NA|TRBV7-2
TGTGCCAGCAGCTTAGGAAACAGGGTGGCAGGAAACACCATATATTTT
CASSLGNRVAGNTIYF
>TRBD1|TRBJ1-2|NA|TRBV28
TGTGCCAGCAGAGGGACAGGACGTGGGTATGGCTACACCTTC
CASRGTGRGYGYTF
>NA|TRBJ1-6|once|TRBV7-9
TGTGCCAGCAGCCAACCTGGGGCCAACGCTATAGGTTCACCCCTCCACTTT
CASSQPGANAIGSPLHF
>TRBD1|TRBJ1-1|NA|TRBV28
TGTGCCAGCAGTTTAACCGGGACAGCTGCCTTGCGTGGAGCTTTCTTT
CASSLTGTAALRGAFF
>NA|TRBJ2-7|many|TRBV27
TGTGCCAGCAGTTCGCGTGGAGGGGGCGGGTACGAGCAGTACTTC
CASSSRGGGGYEQYF
>NA|TRBJ2-1|NA|TRBV20-1
TGCAGTGTGGCTAGGGGGGATGAGCAGTTCTTC
CSVARGDEQFF
>TRBD1|TRBJ2-5|NA|TRBV5-4
TGTGCCAGCAGCCCTCGCCGACAGGGCACGGAGACCCAGTACTTC
CASSPRRQGTETQYF
>NA|TRBJ2-1|once|TRBV30
TGTGCCTGGAGTGAGGACCAGGGACCCAACAATGAGCAGTTCTTC
CAWSEDQGPNNEQFF
>NA|TRBJ2-3|NA|TRBV7-2
TGTGCCAGCAGCTTAAATAGCGGCGACGCGCAGTATTTT
CASSLNSGDAQYF
>TRBD2|TRBJ2-1|many|TRBV6-9
TGTGCCAGCAGTTACAGGCGGGAGGTTCCCAATGAGCAGTTCTTC
CASSYRREVPNEQFF
>NA|TRBJ2-1|NA|TRBV20-1
TGCAGTGCTGTACTCTCCACCTCACAGTTCTTC
CSAVLSTSQFF
>TRBD2|TRBJ2-7|NA|TRBV7-9
TGTGCCAGCAGCCACCGGGTAGCGGGAGGTTACGAGCAGTACTTC
CASSHRVAGGYEQYF
>TRBD2|TRBJ2-7|NA|TRBV7-8
TGTGCCAGCAGCTTAGACGGGAGGGTTTACGAGCAGTACTTC
CASSLDGRVYEQYF
>NA|TRBJ1-3|NA|TRBV15
TGTGCCACCAGCATGGCAGGGTGGTATGGAAACACCATATATTTT
CATSMAGWYGNTIYF
>TRBD1|TRBJ1-1|NA|TRBV28
TGTGCCAGCAGTTTCGGGGGGACAGGGGGATACACTGAAGCTTTCTTT
CASSFGGTGGYTEAFF
>NA|TRBJ2-7|NA|TRBV7-2
TGTGCCAGCAGCCCGATCCCCCCCGGGCGGGGCGAGCAGTACTTC
CASSPIPPGRGEQYF
>NA|TRBJ2-7|NA|TRBV7-9
TGTGCCAGCAGCTTAGGTGGCCCCTACGAGCAGTACTTC
CASSLGGPYEQYF
>TRBD1|TRBJ2-1|few|TRBV27
TGTGCCAGCAGGACCTTTTCGGGGCAGGGGGCGGGTGAGCAGTTCTTC
CASRTFSGQGAGEQFF
>NA|TRBJ2-3|NA|TRBV25-1
TGTGCCAGCAGTGAGTACAGAGTAACAGATACGCAGTATTTT
CASSEYRVTDTQYF
>TRBD2|TRBJ2-3|once|TRBV10-1
TGCGCCGCGAAGCGGGGCGGTGAGGATACGCAGTATTTT
CAAKRGGEDTQYF
>NA|TRBJ2-6|NA|TRBV4-3
TGCGCCAGCAGCCAAGACCGAACTTCTGGGGCCAACGTCCTGACTTTC
CASSQDRTSGANVLTF
>NA|TRBJ2-7|NA|TRBV6-6
TGTGCCAGCAGTACCCCCACGACAGTTTCCTACGAGCAGTACTTC
CASSTPTTVSYEQYF
>NA|TRBJ1-4|once|TRBV2
TGTGCCAGCAGTCTTGACAGCGGGGATGAAAAACTGTTTTTT
CASSLDSGDEKLFF
>TRBD2|TRBJ2-1|once|TRBV29-1
TGCAGCGGACTGACGAGCGGGAGAAGGGATGAGCAGTTCTTC
CSGLTSGRRDEQFF
>NA|TRBJ2-7|NA|TRBV28
TGTGCCAGCAGTAACTACGAGCAGTACTTC
CASSNYEQYF
>NA|TRBJ2-5|NA|TRBV5-1
TGCGCCAGCAGCAAATTCGGGTCTTCGGAGACCCAGTACTTC
CASSKFGSSETQYF
>NA|TRBJ1-4|NA|TRBV5-1
TGCGCCAGCAGCTTAGAGGGGCAGGGGTTTGAAAAACTGTTTTTT
CASSLEGQGFEKLFF
>TRBD2|TRBJ2-3|NA|TRBV28
TGTGCCAGCAGTTCCTCCGGGACTAGCCCCGATACGCAGTATTTT
CASSSSGTSPDTQYF
>TRBD2|TRBJ2-5|few|TRBV19
TGTGCCAGTAGTAGGGGGACTAGCGGGAGAGGGGAGACCCAGTACTTC
CASSRGTSGRGETQYF
>TRBD1|TRBJ2-3|NA|TRBV2
TGTGCCAGCGGACAGGGTGCAGATACGCAGTATTTT
CASGQGADTQYF
>NA|TRBJ2-5|NA|TRBV1
TGCACCAGCAGCCAACCCCCCCTCGGCGGGATGGTGGAGACCCAGTACTTC
CTSSQPPLGGMVETQYF
>TRBD2|TRBJ2-3|NA|TRBV30
TGTGCCTGGAGTCGCGGGAGGGCCGGAGATACGCAGTATTTT
CAWSRGRAGDTQYF